This T cell receptor beta chain was captured in a study of OX40 agonist ivuxolimab in advanced cancers. Study information: Recorded diagnoses for dose-escalation patients were hepatocellular carcinoma, melanoma, renal cell or head and neck cancer. Broader study findings: Among the nonresponders, some also had low normalized T-cell clonal expansion.

This clone was detected a few times. Its specificity is unknown. Clones were read by immunoSEQ multiplex PCR, and TCRdb kept only the in-frame ones, dropping some. The sample includes tens of thousands of clones, 80% to 95% of them seen just once. The timepoints at which blood was sampled were baseline, cycle 4 day 1, and cycle 7 day 1. Sequencing used CD4+ or CD8+ T cells sorted from blood, obtained in a trial of the OX40 agonist ivuxolimab. This receptor was obtained from an adult with an advanced solid tumor such as melanoma, head and neck, liver or kidney cancer.

Here the CDR3 reads CASTTPWGQETQYF. CDR3 DNA sequence: TGTGCCAGCACCACTCCATGGGGCCAAGAGACCCAGTACTTC. The chain joins TRBV6-1 to TRBJ2-5, with D unresolved. The CDR3 extends over 14 amino acids. The germline CDR1 and CDR2 sequences are MNHNS and SASEGT. The V and J ends lost 7 bases and 1 base respectively, with 13 bases between them.